This TCR beta chain was identified in a study of shared clonotypes between healthy human individuals. The data were produced by immunoSEQ multiplex PCR, yet TCRdb's version contains in-frame clones alone and is incomplete. Here the sample spans a few million clones, more than 85% being singletons. CDR3 length: 16 residues. Germline CDR1 reads SGHTA; CDR2 reads FQGTGA. V was clipped by 1 base and J by 5 bases, with 17 bases between them. The J gene is TRBJ1-2, the V gene TRBV7-3, with D tentatively TRBD1 (5 bases). The TCR was taken from a man younger than 35 in good health. Some clones in this sample may be carry-over from other donors' samples. The sequencing input was naive CD4+ T cells from PBMCs. Subset of the sample: CD45RA+ positively selected. CDR3 DNA: TGTGCCAGCAGCTTAAGATTCAGAACTGGGGGGTATGGCTACACCTTC. Translating it yields CASSLRFRTGGYGYTF.